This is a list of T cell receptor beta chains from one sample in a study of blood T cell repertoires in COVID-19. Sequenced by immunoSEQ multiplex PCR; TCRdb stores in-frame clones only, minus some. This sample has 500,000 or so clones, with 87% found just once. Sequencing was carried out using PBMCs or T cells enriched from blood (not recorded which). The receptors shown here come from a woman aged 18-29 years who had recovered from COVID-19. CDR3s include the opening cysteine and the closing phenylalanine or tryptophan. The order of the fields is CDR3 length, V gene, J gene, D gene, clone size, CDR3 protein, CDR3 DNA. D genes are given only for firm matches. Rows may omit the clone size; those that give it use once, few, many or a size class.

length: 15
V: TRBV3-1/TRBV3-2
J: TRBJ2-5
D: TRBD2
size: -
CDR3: CASSQIVLAEETQYF
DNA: TGTGCCAGCAGCCAAATCGTACTAGCGGAAGAGACCCAGTACTTC

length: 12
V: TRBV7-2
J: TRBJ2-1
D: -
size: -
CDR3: CASSSLGDEQFF
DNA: TGTGCCAGCAGTTCGCTGGGAGATGAGCAGTTCTTC

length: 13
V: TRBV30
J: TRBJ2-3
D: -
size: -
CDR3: CAWRVGEADTQYF
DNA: TGTGCCTGGAGGGTCGGGGAGGCAGATACGCAGTATTTT

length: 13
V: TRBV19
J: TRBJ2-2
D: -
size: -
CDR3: CASTAVNTGELFF
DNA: TGTGCCAGCACCGCGGTGAACACCGGGGAGCTGTTTTTT

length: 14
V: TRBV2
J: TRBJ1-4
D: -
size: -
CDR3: CASKSQGSNEKLFF
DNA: TGTGCCAGCAAGTCGCAGGGGAGTAATGAAAAACTGTTTTTT

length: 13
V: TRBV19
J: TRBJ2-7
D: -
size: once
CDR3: CASSTTRESEQYF
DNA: TGTGCCAGTAGTACGACCAGGGAAAGCGAGCAGTACTTC

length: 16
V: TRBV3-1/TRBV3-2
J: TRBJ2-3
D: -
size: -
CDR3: CASSQGSGLSTDTQYF
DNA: TGTGCCAGCAGCCAAGGATCTGGACTTTCGACAGATACGCAGTATTTT

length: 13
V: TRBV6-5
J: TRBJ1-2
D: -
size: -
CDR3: CAGGRDTDYGYTF
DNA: TGTGCCGGGGGTCGGGACACAGACTATGGCTACACCTTC

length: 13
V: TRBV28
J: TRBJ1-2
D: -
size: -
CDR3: CAAQRPGPYGYTF
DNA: TGTGCCGCCCAAAGACCAGGGCCCTATGGCTACACCTTC

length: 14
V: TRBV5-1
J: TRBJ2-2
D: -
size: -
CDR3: CASSLRGSDGELFF
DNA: TGCGCCAGCAGCTTGCGGGGGTCCGACGGGGAGCTGTTTTTT

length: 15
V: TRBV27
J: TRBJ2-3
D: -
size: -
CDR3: CASSTRDSDPDTQYF
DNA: TGTGCCAGCAGTACGCGGGACTCAGATCCAGATACGCAGTATTTT

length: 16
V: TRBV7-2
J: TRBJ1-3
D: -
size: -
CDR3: CASSLASGHAGNTIYF
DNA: TGTGCCAGCAGCTTGGCATCGGGACATGCTGGAAACACCATATATTTT

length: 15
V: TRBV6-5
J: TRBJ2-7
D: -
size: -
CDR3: CASSFEKQGSYEQYF
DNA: TGTGCCAGCAGTTTCGAGAAACAGGGCTCCTACGAGCAGTACTTC

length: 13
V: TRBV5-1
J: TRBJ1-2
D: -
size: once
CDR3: CASSSTGNYGYTF
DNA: TGCGCCAGCAGCTCCACGGGGAACTATGGCTACACCTTC

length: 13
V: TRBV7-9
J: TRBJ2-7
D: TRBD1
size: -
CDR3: CASSLGQIYEQYF
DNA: TGTGCCAGCAGCTTGGGACAGATCTACGAGCAGTACTTC

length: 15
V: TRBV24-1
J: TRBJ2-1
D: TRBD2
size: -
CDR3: CATSEERGGLNEQFF
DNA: TGTGCCACCAGTGAGGAGCGGGGGGGCCTCAATGAGCAGTTCTTC

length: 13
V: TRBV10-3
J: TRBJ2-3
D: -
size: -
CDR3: CAISLQLTDTQYF
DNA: TGTGCCATCAGCTTACAGCTCACAGATACGCAGTATTTT

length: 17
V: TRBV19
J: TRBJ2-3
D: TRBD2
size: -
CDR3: CASSTGTSGGSGDTQYF
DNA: TGTGCCAGTAGTACAGGGACTAGCGGGGGCAGTGGAGATACGCAGTATTTT

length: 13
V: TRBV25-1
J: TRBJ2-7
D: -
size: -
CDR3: CASSETGLWGQYF
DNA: TGTGCCAGCAGTGAGACAGGCCTATGGGGGCAGTACTTC

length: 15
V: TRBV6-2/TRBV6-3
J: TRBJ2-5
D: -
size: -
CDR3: CASSAPAGREETQYF
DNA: TGTGCCAGCAGTGCCCCCGCGGGACGAGAAGAGACCCAGTACTTC

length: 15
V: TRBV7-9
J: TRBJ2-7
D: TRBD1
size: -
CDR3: CASSLGDRVGYEQYF
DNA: TGTGCCAGCAGCTTAGGTGACAGGGTTGGGTACGAGCAGTACTTC

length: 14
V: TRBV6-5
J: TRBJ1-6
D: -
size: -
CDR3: CASRASSYNSPLHF
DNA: TGTGCCAGCCGAGCGAGCTCCTATAATTCACCCCTCCACTTT

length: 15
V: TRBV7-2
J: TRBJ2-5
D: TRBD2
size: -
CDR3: CASSFRLAGGETQYF
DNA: TGTGCCAGCAGCTTCCGACTAGCGGGGGGAGAGACCCAGTACTTC

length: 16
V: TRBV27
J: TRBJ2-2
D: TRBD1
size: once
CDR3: CASSPIDRVRTGELFF
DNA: TGTGCCAGCAGCCCTATCGACAGGGTTAGGACCGGGGAGCTGTTTTTT

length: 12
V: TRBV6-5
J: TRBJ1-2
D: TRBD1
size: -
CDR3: CALGTANYGYTF
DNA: TGTGCCCTCGGGACAGCTAACTATGGCTACACCTTC

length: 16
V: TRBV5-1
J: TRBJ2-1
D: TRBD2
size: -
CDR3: CASSLARRGWYNEQFF
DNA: TGCGCCAGCAGCTTGGCCAGGCGGGGGTGGTACAATGAGCAGTTCTTC

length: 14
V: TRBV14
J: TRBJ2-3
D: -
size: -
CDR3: CASSQDQSTDTQYF
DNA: TGTGCCAGCAGCCAAGATCAGTCCACAGATACGCAGTATTTT

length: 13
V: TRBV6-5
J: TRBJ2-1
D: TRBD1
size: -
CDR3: CASSITGDNEQFF
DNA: TGTGCCAGCAGTATAACAGGGGACAATGAGCAGTTCTTC

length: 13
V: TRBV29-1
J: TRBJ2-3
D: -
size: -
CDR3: CSAEGGGTDTQYF
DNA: TGCAGCGCGGAGGGCGGGGGCACAGATACGCAGTATTTT

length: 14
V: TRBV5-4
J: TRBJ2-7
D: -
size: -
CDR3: CASSGRGFSYEQYF
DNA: TGTGCCAGCAGCGGAAGAGGCTTCTCCTACGAGCAGTACTTC

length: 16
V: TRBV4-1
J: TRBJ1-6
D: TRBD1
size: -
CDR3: CASSLSDRLYNSPLHF
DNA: TGCGCCAGCAGCCTTTCGGACAGGCTCTATAATTCACCCCTCCACTTT

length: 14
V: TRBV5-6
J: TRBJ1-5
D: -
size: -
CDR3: CASSVRQPNQPQHF
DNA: TGTGCCAGCAGCGTGAGACAGCCAAATCAGCCCCAGCATTTT

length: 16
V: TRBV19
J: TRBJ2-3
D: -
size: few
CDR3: CASSIRPAGSISTQYF
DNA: TGTGCCAGTAGTATCAGACCCGCGGGGTCCATTTCTACGCAGTATTTT

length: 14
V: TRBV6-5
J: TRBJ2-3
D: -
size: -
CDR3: CASTLTPSGDTQYF
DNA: TGTGCCAGCACTCTAACTCCCTCGGGAGATACGCAGTATTTT

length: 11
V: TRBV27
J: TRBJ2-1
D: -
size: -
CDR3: CASTRRNEQFF
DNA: TGTGCCAGCACGAGGAGGAATGAGCAGTTCTTC

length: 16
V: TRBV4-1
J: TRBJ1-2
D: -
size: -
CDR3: CASSQDRGPGGIGYTF
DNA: TGCGCCAGCAGCCAAGACCGGGGCCCGGGAGGGATCGGCTACACCTTC

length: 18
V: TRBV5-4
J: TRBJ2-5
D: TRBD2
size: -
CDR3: CASSLGGTSGGAKETQYF
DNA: TGTGCCAGCAGCTTGGGAGGGACTAGCGGGGGGGCCAAGGAGACCCAGTACTTC

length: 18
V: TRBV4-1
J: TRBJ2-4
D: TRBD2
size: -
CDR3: CASSQGIAGGLAKNIQYF
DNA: TGCGCCAGCAGCCAAGGGATAGCGGGGGGTCTAGCCAAAAACATTCAGTACTTC

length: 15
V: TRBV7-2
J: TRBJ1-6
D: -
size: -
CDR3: CASSVMGGDNSPLHF
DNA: TGTGCCAGCAGCGTAATGGGGGGTGACAATTCACCCCTCCACTTT

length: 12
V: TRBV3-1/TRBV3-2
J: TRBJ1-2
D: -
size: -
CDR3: CASSHREGGYTF
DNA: TGTGCCAGCAGCCACCGCGAGGGTGGCTACACCTTC

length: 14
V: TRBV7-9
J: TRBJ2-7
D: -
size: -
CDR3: CASSPTTGTYEQYF
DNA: TGTGCCAGCAGCCCTACTACCGGGACATACGAGCAGTACTTC

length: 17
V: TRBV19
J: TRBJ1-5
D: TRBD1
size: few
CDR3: CASSRLLGQGLEQPQHF
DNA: TGTGCCAGTAGTAGACTTTTGGGACAGGGTCTCGAACAGCCCCAGCATTTT

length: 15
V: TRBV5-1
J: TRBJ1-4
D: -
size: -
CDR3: CASSLTGALGEKLFF
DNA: TGCGCCAGCAGCTTGACAGGCGCATTAGGTGAAAAACTGTTTTTT

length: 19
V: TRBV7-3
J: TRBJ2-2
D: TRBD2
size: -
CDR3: CASSFLQGSGVTNTGELFF
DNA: TGTGCCAGCAGTTTCCTTCAGGGTAGCGGGGTAACGAACACCGGGGAGCTGTTTTTT

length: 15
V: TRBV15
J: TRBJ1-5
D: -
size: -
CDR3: CATSTRRQVGQPQHF
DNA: TGTGCCACCAGCACCAGGAGACAGGTCGGACAGCCCCAGCATTTT

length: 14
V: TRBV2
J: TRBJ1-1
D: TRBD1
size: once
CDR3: CASSATPGGTEAFF
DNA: TGTGCCAGCAGCGCTACTCCAGGGGGCACTGAAGCTTTCTTT

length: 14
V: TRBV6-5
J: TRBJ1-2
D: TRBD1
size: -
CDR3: CASYFTGQSYGYTF
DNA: TGTGCCAGCTATTTTACGGGACAGAGCTATGGCTACACCTTC

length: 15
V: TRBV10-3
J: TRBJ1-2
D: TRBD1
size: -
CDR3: CAISDAKDREHGYTF
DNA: TGTGCCATCAGTGACGCTAAGGACAGGGAGCATGGCTACACCTTC

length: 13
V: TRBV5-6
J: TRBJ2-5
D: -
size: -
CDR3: CASSLDRQETQYF
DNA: TGTGCCAGCAGCTTGGATCGCCAAGAGACCCAGTACTTC

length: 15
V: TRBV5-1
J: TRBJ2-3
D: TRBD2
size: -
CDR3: CASSFSGGSSDTQYF
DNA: TGCGCCAGCAGCTTCAGCGGGGGGTCCTCCGATACGCAGTATTTT